Sequencing of this TCR beta chain was carried out in a study of CD8 T cells in Susac syndrome. CDR3 size: 13 residues. Trimming took off 0 bases at V and 7 bases at J, with 10 bases between the two ends. In germline, CDR1 is SGHRS, CDR2 YFSETQ. RNA in amounts of roughly 0.5 to 1 ug was reverse transcribed with random hexamers. Amplification of TCR beta CDR3 was carried out by immunoSEQ multiplex PCR, which covered 54 Vbeta and 13 Jbeta segments. TCRdb analysed the immunoSEQ multiplex PCR reads with MiXCR anew, one entry per CDR3 protein. Of approximately 230,000 distinct CDR3 sequences in the sample, around 93% were seen once. Study-level points and caveats: The TCR sequencing and HLA analysis in the study involved a relatively small number of individuals, as the study acknowledged.

To note about this clonotype: The antigen is not known.

Sequencing targeted TCR beta in T cells from blood (CD8+ and CD4+). Negative isolation yielded the CD8+ and CD4+ T cells, while FACS enriched the TEMRA cells. The material sequenced was CD4+ T cells from PBMCs. The genes are TRBV5-1 and TRBJ1-2, with D uncertain. The source is a human donor with multiple sclerosis. Written as DNA, the CDR3 is TGCGCCAGCAGCTTGGAGGCAGATGGTGGCTACACCTTC. Its protein product is CASSLEADGGYTF.